This T cell receptor beta chain is from a study of identical twins. Study-wide points: Not following the same donors, the study drew its conclusions from cross-sectional statistical analysis. Abundant cord blood beta clonotypes carried fewer insertions; memory repertoires showed none.

Template switching added a universal primer site; cDNA carried unique molecular identifiers. In TCRdb, the 5' RACE reads were re-called with MiXCR into one record per CDR3 protein. The data show 640,000 or so distinct CDR3 sequences, around 6.1% seen once. The donor group consisted entirely of healthy Caucasians. V was pared by 0 bases and J by 2 bases, with 7 bases of the junction left unmatched. Germline V lookup: CDR1 MNHEY, CDR2 SVGEGT. The CDR3 spans 16 residues. This clonotype was counted at least ten times. The antigen is undetermined. This chain uses TRBV6-2 or TRBV6-3 with TRBJ2-7, with TRBD1 identical over 7 bases. The sequenced material came from naive T cells sorted from blood. This TCR was sampled from a young man in good health. For the CDR3, the DNA is TGTGCCAGCAGTTACTCCCCCGGGACAGTTGCCTACGAGCAGTACTTC. Translated, it gives CASSYSPGTVAYEQYF.